This is a list of T cell receptor beta chains from one sample in a study of blood T cells in healthy people across ages. TCRdb re-called the 5' RACE reads with MiXCR, one entry per CDR3 protein. Here the sample spans some 930,000 distinct CDR3 sequences, about 27% being singletons. These same records also appear under a second study, on T cells of mothers and their children.

The source material was blood. These receptors came from a woman aged 40-49 years in good health. CDR3s include the opening cysteine and the closing phenylalanine or tryptophan. The D gene is left open where the match is weak. The size of a clone is reported for some rows only, either as once, few or many, or as a class for expanded clones.

abundance,v_gene,d_gene,j_gene,CDR3aa,CDR3nt
few,TRBV12-3/TRBV12-4,NA,TRBJ2-7,CASSFDLGPYEQYF,TGTGCCAGCAGTTTCGACCTGGGGCCCTACGAGCAGTACTTC
few,TRBV11-2,NA,TRBJ1-4,CASSSNAGNEKLFF,TGTGCCAGCAGCTCTAATGCGGGTAATGAAAAACTGTTTTTT
many,TRBV2,NA,TRBJ1-2,CASSGHYGYTF,TGTGCCAGCTCGGGGCACTATGGCTACACCTTC
few,TRBV6-4,NA,TRBJ2-3,CASSVGGDADTQYF,TGTGCCAGCAGTGTAGGGGGGGACGCAGATACGCAGTATTTT
few,TRBV5-1,NA,TRBJ1-4,CASSLETGNQEKLFF,TGCGCCAGCAGCTTGGAGACAGGAAACCAGGAAAAACTGTTTTTT
few,TRBV13,TRBD2,TRBJ2-7,CASSRPGLAGISYEQYF,TGTGCCAGCAGCCGTCCGGGACTAGCGGGGATTAGCTACGAGCAGTACTTC
NA,TRBV5-1,TRBD2,TRBJ2-5,CASSLSGGYYNEQYF,TGCGCCAGCAGCTTAAGCGGGGGCTACTACAATGAGCAGTACTTC
NA,TRBV7-9,TRBD1,TRBJ2-1,CASSSRDRSLDEQFF,TGTGCCAGCAGCTCCCGGGACAGGTCTTTGGATGAGCAGTTCTTC
many,TRBV10-3,TRBD1,TRBJ1-5,CATRRDSSNQPQHF,TGTGCCACTCGCCGGGACAGTAGCAATCAGCCCCAGCATTTT
NA,TRBV5-1,NA,TRBJ2-7,CASSLGGQQEAQYF,TGCGCCAGCAGCCTCGGGGGGCAGCAAGAGGCCCAGTACTTC
NA,TRBV9,NA,TRBJ2-3,CASSVGHGSDTQYF,TGTGCCAGCAGCGTGGGACATGGTTCAGATACGCAGTATTTT
NA,TRBV2,NA,TRBJ2-5,CASRADGQTQYF,TGTGCCAGCAGAGCCGACGGGCAGACCCAGTACTTC
few,TRBV20-1,NA,TRBJ2-7,CSALAGTSYEQYF,TGCAGTGCCTTGGCGGGGACCTCCTACGAGCAGTACTTC
few,TRBV7-9,TRBD1,TRBJ2-7,CASSFQQGWGRTGNYEQYF,TGTGCCAGCAGCTTCCAACAGGGGTGGGGACGGACGGGGAACTACGAGCAGTACTTC
NA,TRBV15,TRBD2,TRBJ2-1,CATSPSGLAGEDPYNEQFF,TGTGCCACCAGCCCATCCGGGCTAGCGGGGGAGGATCCCTACAATGAGCAGTTCTTC
few,TRBV4-3,NA,TRBJ2-7,CASSQDFGGRWGSYEQYF,TGCGCCAGCAGCCAAGATTTCGGCGGACGGTGGGGCTCCTACGAGCAGTACTTC
few,TRBV10-3,NA,TRBJ1-1,CAISAMEGEAFF,TGTGCCATCAGTGCGATGGAAGGTGAAGCTTTCTTT
many,TRBV7-9,NA,TRBJ1-2,CASSLFQGNGYTF,TGTGCCAGCAGCTTATTCCAGGGGAATGGCTACACCTTC
many,TRBV6-6,TRBD2,TRBJ2-6,CASSSVGTTGANVLTF,TGTGCCAGCAGCTCGGTCGGGACTACTGGGGCCAACGTCCTGACTTTC
NA,TRBV12-3/TRBV12-4,NA,TRBJ2-7,CASSLGRVTGDSYEQYF,TGTGCCAGCAGTTTAGGGAGAGTGACAGGTGACTCCTACGAGCAGTACTTC
many,TRBV27,TRBD2,TRBJ2-4,CASSRSGVAKNIQYF,TGTGCCAGCAGCCGGAGCGGGGTAGCCAAAAACATTCAGTACTTC
NA,TRBV12-3/TRBV12-4,NA,TRBJ2-3,CASSLNLRSSTDTQYF,TGTGCCAGCAGTTTAAACTTGCGATCTAGCACAGATACGCAGTATTTT
few,TRBV5-1,TRBD1,TRBJ2-4,CASSFGGTGGEVAKNIQYF,TGCGCCAGCAGCTTTGGGGGGACAGGGGGTGAGGTAGCCAAAAACATTCAGTACTTC
few,TRBV27,TRBD2,TRBJ2-3,CASRRLAGQDTQYF,TGTGCCAGCAGACGCTTAGCGGGGCAAGATACGCAGTATTTT
many,TRBV24-1,NA,TRBJ1-2,CATSVGETYGYTF,TGTGCCACCAGTGTGGGAGAGACCTATGGCTACACCTTC
NA,TRBV6-1,TRBD1,TRBJ1-2,CASSEAPMTGKYGYTF,TGTGCCAGCAGTGAAGCCCCTATGACAGGGAAATATGGCTACACCTTC
NA,TRBV20-1,NA,TRBJ2-5,CSALPPTGSSETQYF,TGCAGTGCTCTCCCTCCTACCGGGTCCTCCGAGACCCAGTACTTC
NA,TRBV7-2,TRBD2,TRBJ2-1,CASSLVSSGVDNEQFF,TGTGCCAGCAGCTTAGTTAGTAGCGGGGTAGACAATGAGCAGTTCTTC
NA,TRBV6-6,NA,TRBJ1-1,CASSYVQGPGSTEAFF,TGTGCCAGCAGTTACGTACAGGGTCCGGGGAGCACTGAAGCTTTCTTT
many,TRBV12-3/TRBV12-4,TRBD1,TRBJ2-3,CASSLGTGKADTQYF,TGTGCCAGCAGTTTAGGGACAGGGAAAGCAGATACGCAGTATTTT
few,TRBV10-3,TRBD1,TRBJ1-2,CAISAGQVYGYTF,TGTGCCATCAGTGCGGGACAGGTCTATGGCTACACCTTC
NA,TRBV3-1,NA,TRBJ1-6,CASSHPGTQNSPLHF,TGTGCCAGCAGCCATCCCGGGACACAGAATTCACCCCTCCACTTT
many,TRBV28,NA,TRBJ2-7,CASSFNGIAYEQYF,TGTGCCAGCAGTTTTAACGGAATCGCCTACGAGCAGTACTTC
many,TRBV4-3,NA,TRBJ2-7,CASSQEQGVYEQYF,TGCGCCAGCAGCCAAGAACAGGGAGTCTACGAGCAGTACTTC
NA,TRBV6-5,NA,TRBJ2-3,CASHSGDTQYF,TGTGCCAGCCACTCCGGGGATACGCAGTATTTT
NA,TRBV24-1,NA,TRBJ1-1,CATSDPNGESTEAFF,TGTGCCACCAGTGACCCTAACGGGGAAAGTACTGAAGCTTTCTTT
few,TRBV5-1,NA,TRBJ1-1,CASSLGTGARDTEAFF,TGCGCCAGCAGCTTGGGAACCGGGGCCCGAGACACTGAAGCTTTCTTT
NA,TRBV7-9,TRBD1,TRBJ2-3,CASSSGQGPTSTDTQYF,TGTGCCAGCAGCTCCGGACAGGGGCCGACTAGCACAGATACGCAGTATTTT
few,TRBV5-1,NA,TRBJ1-1,CANSLEMNTEAFF,TGCGCCAACAGCTTGGAGATGAACACTGAAGCTTTCTTT
NA,TRBV2,NA,TRBJ2-4,CASSDSLIAKNIQYF,TGTGCCAGCAGTGATTCCCTAATAGCCAAAAACATTCAGTACTTC
many,TRBV5-6,NA,TRBJ1-1,CASSRTAMNTEAFF,TGTGCCAGCAGCCGGACAGCCATGAACACTGAAGCTTTCTTT
NA,TRBV6-5,TRBD1,TRBJ2-7,CASSRLPGQGVTYEQYF,TGTGCCAGCAGTCGCCTACCGGGACAGGGTGTGACCTACGAGCAGTACTTC
NA,TRBV5-1,TRBD1,TRBJ2-2,CASVDRANTGELFF,TGCGCCAGTGTAGACAGGGCGAACACCGGGGAGCTGTTTTTT
NA,TRBV7-2,NA,TRBJ1-6,CASSLVTGNNSPLHF,TGTGCCAGCAGCTTAGTTACGGGAAATAATTCACCCCTCCACTTT
NA,TRBV18,TRBD1,TRBJ1-1,CASPNRQGEAFF,TGTGCCAGCCCTAACCGACAGGGGGAAGCTTTCTTT
NA,TRBV20-1,NA,TRBJ1-5,CSAGTGSNQPQHF,TGCAGTGCCGGGACGGGTTCCAATCAGCCCCAGCATTTT
NA,TRBV5-6,NA,TRBJ2-7,CASSITRGEQYF,TGTGCCAGCAGCATTACAAGGGGCGAGCAGTACTTC
few,TRBV7-2,NA,TRBJ2-7,CASSLGTGLTYEQYF,TGTGCCAGCAGCTTAGGCACAGGACTGACCTACGAGCAGTACTTC
many,TRBV11-2,TRBD1,TRBJ2-6,CASSLARGGANVLTF,TGTGCCAGCAGCTTAGCCAGGGGGGGGGCCAACGTCCTGACTTTC
few,TRBV28,TRBD1,TRBJ1-2,CASSSIIRDSYGYTF,TGTGCCAGCAGTTCGATCATCCGGGACAGCTATGGCTACACCTTC
few,TRBV11-1,NA,TRBJ2-1,CASSLEARWGSYNEQFF,TGTGCCAGCAGCTTAGAGGCTAGGTGGGGGTCCTACAATGAGCAGTTCTTC
few,TRBV30,NA,TRBJ1-2,CALGFRGGLRLTGYTF,TGTGCCCTAGGCTTTAGGGGGGGGCTGAGGCTGACTGGCTACACCTTC
many,TRBV7-2,TRBD1,TRBJ2-5,CASSPGQEQTQYF,TGTGCCAGCAGCCCTGGACAGGAACAGACCCAGTACTTC